This is a list of T cell receptor beta chains from one sample in a study of chemoradiotherapy in HPV16-positive cancers. TCRdb's copy holds only in-frame clones and misses some; the assay was immunoSEQ multiplex PCR. The sample includes roughly 34,000 clones, around 83% seen only once; the top ten take roughly 2%. Sequencing used blood, obtained from a patient who underwent chemoradiotherapy. The receptors originated from a human donor with HPV-associated anogenital cancer. Both conserved end residues are part of each CDR3. D genes are given only for firm matches.

V gene	J gene	D gene	CDR3 protein
TRBV28	TRBJ2-2	.	CASSLGLFNTGELFF
TRBV11-2	TRBJ1-3	.	CASSSLRGGNTIYF
TRBV28	TRBJ1-5	.	CASKLLLALSNQPQHF
TRBV18	TRBJ2-7	.	CASSPRGEAYEQYF
TRBV11-1	TRBJ2-7	.	CASSLGQRTTYEQYF
TRBV10-3	TRBJ1-2	.	CAINTGGTGASYGYTF
TRBV20-1	TRBJ2-1	.	CSGPTRDEQFF
TRBV11-2	TRBJ2-7	.	CASSSLTGTEQYF
TRBV5-1	TRBJ2-2	.	CASSFGAGNTGELFF
TRBV7-9	TRBJ1-5	.	CASSLGAGTQPQHF
TRBV7-9	TRBJ1-1	.	CASSLPRHETFF
TRBV15	TRBJ1-6	TRBD1	CATSSNGQGSSPLHF
TRBV7-2	TRBJ2-2	.	CASSLGGSRTGELFF
TRBV7-9	TRBJ2-1	.	CASSGEQFF
TRBV2	TRBJ1-1	.	CASSNLMNTEAFF
TRBV6-6	TRBJ1-2	.	CASSADGNYGYTF
TRBV21-1	TRBJ2-7	.	CASSKRTEQYF
TRBV5-1	TRBJ2-7	TRBD1	CASSLEGQGMNYEQYF
TRBV15	TRBJ2-4	.	CATSRDNRDAILAKNIQYF
TRBV7-9	TRBJ1-6	.	CASSLGGGERNSPLHF
TRBV7-9	TRBJ1-1	TRBD1	CASSSRGQASTEAFF
TRBV6-5	TRBJ2-5	TRBD2	CASSWTSGYQETQYF
TRBV29-1	TRBJ1-5	.	CSYKMEVDQPQHF
TRBV9	TRBJ1-6	TRBD1	CASSRSRGQGVNSPLHF
TRBV7-2	TRBJ1-3	.	CASSLANGNTIYF
TRBV6-5	TRBJ1-1	TRBD1	CASRPGQGGGTEAFF
TRBV7-9	TRBJ1-1	.	CASSLESVNTEAFF
TRBV4-2	TRBJ1-1	TRBD1	CASSQHTGESNTEAFF
TRBV6-4	TRBJ2-3	TRBD2	CATRRERGTDTQYF
TRBV18	TRBJ1-4	TRBD1	CASSPRTGTNEKLFF
TRBV7-2	TRBJ2-5	TRBD2	CASSLEGASGGRETQYF
TRBV28	TRBJ2-7	TRBD1	CASSSPADREQYF
TRBV29-1	TRBJ2-3	.	CSVDGPAVVTDTQYF
TRBV11-2	TRBJ2-3	.	CASSLRGTADTQYF
TRBV5-6	TRBJ1-1	.	CASSFEGRFTEAFF
TRBV7-6	TRBJ1-2	.	CASSLEGKTGYTF
TRBV6-5	TRBJ2-7	.	CASTVARRGYYEQYF
TRBV19	TRBJ1-5	.	CASRAGVLNQPQHF
TRBV4-2	TRBJ2-5	.	CASRTSREETQYF
TRBV7-6	TRBJ2-1	.	CASSLNMLLDEQFF
TRBV7-6	TRBJ1-1	.	CASSPTGALMNTEAFF
TRBV4-2	TRBJ1-3	.	CASKGGRAGNTIYF
TRBV4-3	TRBJ1-3	.	CASSQDRRVWNTIYF
TRBV5-6	TRBJ2-7	.	CASSPAGQAYEQYF
TRBV18	TRBJ1-2	TRBD1	CASSLTGSSYTF
TRBV6-4	TRBJ2-5	TRBD2	CASSDFPSGGRETQYF
TRBV19	TRBJ2-7	TRBD1	CASSIGQGPHEQYF
TRBV6-1	TRBJ2-7	.	CASSEEIGTYEQYF
TRBV5-4	TRBJ2-2	.	CASSLGTFGELFF
TRBV5-1	TRBJ1-4	.	CASGPGVANEKLFF
TRBV11-2	TRBJ1-1	.	CASSLPYLTENTEAFF
TRBV9	TRBJ2-5	TRBD1	CASSWGQQETQYF
TRBV9	TRBJ1-2	.	CASSVEGRGRGYTF
TRBV5-5	TRBJ2-3	.	CASSLEKGPDTQYF
TRBV5-8	TRBJ1-5	.	CASRSTGNQPQHF
TRBV5-4	TRBJ2-5	.	CASSSPGGGRQETQYF
TRBV7-9	TRBJ1-1	TRBD1	CASSPQGPTEAFF
TRBV11-2	TRBJ2-7	TRBD1	CASSLGDRAYEQYF
TRBV4-3	TRBJ1-2	.	CASSPDRSYGYTF